This TCR beta chain stems from a study of T-cell reconstitution after alpha-beta-depleted transplantation in children. The CDR3 length is 12 residues. In germline, CDR1 is DFQATT, CDR2 SNEGSKA (reference sequence). Notes on the study in general: One year post-transplant, T-cell counts and diversity were largely derived from T cells produced anew. Day-60 TCRbeta diversity that was high in some patients was derived from surviving recipient T cells and thymic progenitors. Reportedly, roughly two months post-transplant, alpha-beta T cells arose from several hundred expanded graft clones.

Molecular barcoding with unique molecular identifiers was used for the TCRbeta library. TCRdb fed the PCR reads into MiXCR, producing one record per CDR3 protein. The table shows about 980,000 distinct CDR3 sequences, with roughly 29% occurring only once. In the case of this clonotype: Its specificity is not known.

The chain has TRBV20-1 and TRBJ2-1, with 12 nucleotides matching TRBD2. The TCR comes from a boy under two years old who had a stem cell transplant for SCID, so the T cells may come from the graft donor. Source: PBMCs, mostly from graft donor cells, taken 360 days after TCRalphabeta/CD19-depleted stem cell transplant. The CDR3 coding sequence is TGCAGCTCTAGCGGGGGGGCCAATGAGCAGTTCTTC. Encoded protein: CSSSGGANEQFF.